This T cell receptor beta chain was observed in a study of T-cell memory formation after mild COVID-19. With constant-segment primers, 5'RACE yielded cDNA libraries of TCR alpha and TCR beta that carried sample barcodes and UMIs. MiXCR, applied by TCRdb to the 5' RACE reads, yields one record per CDR3 protein. The profile shows roughly 550,000 distinct CDR3 sequences, roughly 22% of them singletons. Study-wide points: CM and EM subsets held most contracting CD4+ clones; EMRA held CD8+ ones. Balance between CD4 and CD8 was seen in clones contracting day 15 to 85, and a CD4+ lean was seen in later expanders. Pre-infection memory held some responding clones, suggesting pre-existing cross-reactive T cells responded.

The germline V and J ends were trimmed by 4 bases and 6 bases, with 15 bases remaining between them. The CDR3 consists of 14 residues. Germline lookup yields CDR1 SGHNT and CDR2 YYREEE (reference sequence). This clonotype has just a few counts. Its antigen is not identified. This chain connects TRBV5-4 to TRBJ2-3; TRBD1 is a possible D gene (6 bases). The clonotype was recovered from an adult woman who had mild COVID-19 (a few samples of this study predate the infection). Cell type and time point are not known. Material for sequencing was PBMCs or a T cell subset sorted from them (not recorded which). The CDR3 loop is CASSVDRLGDTQYF. Here the CDR3 DNA reads TGTGCCAGCAGCGTTGACAGGCTAGGGGATACGCAGTATTTT.